These 18 T cell receptor beta chains share one sample of origin, sequenced in a study of identical twins. TCRdb ran MiXCR on the 5' RACE reads and lists one entry per CDR3 protein. Of 550,000 to 800,000 distinct CDR3 sequences listed, around 7.4% are singletons. The sample was also reused in another study, on yellow fever vaccine responses in identical twins.

Sequencing input: PBMCs. These receptors were collected from a woman between 18 and 29 years old in good health.

There are a few counts of this clonotype. The chain has TRBV7-2 and TRBJ1-2; D is possibly TRBD1 (5 bases). Germline CDR1 and CDR2: SGHTA and FQGNSA. The CDR3 has 15 residues. The V and J ends lost 7 bases and 8 bases respectively, with 23 bases between them. The CDR3 protein is CASTGEGTSIYGYTF. Written as DNA, the CDR3 is TGTGCCAGCACCGGGGAGGGGACCTCTATTTACGGCTACACCTTC. Drawing the rest from reference TRBV7-2 and TRBJ1-2, the complete variable domain is GAGVSQSPSNKVTEKGKDVELRCDPISGHTALYWYRQSLGQGLEFLIYFQGNSAPDKSGLPSDRFSAERTGGSVSTLTIQRTQQEDSAVYLCASTGEGTSIYGYTFGSGTRLTVV.

The chain combines TRBV6-1 with TRBJ1-5; TRBD1 matches at 11 bases. This CDR3 has 14 amino acids. In germline, CDR1 is MNHNS, CDR2 SASEGT. The V and J ends lost 5 bases and 7 bases, in that order; junction bases with no gene match: 4. This CDR3 is CASSRTGGEQPQHF. In DNA, the CDR3 is TGTGCCAGCAGTAGGACAGGGGGCGAGCAGCCCCAGCATTTT.

This clonotype was counted at least ten times. CDR3: CASSDKLLNTGELFF. CDR3 coding DNA: TGTGCCAGCAGTGATAAACTACTTAACACCGGGGAGCTGTTTTTT. V is TRBV25-1 and J is TRBJ2-2; D is unclear. The germline V gene encodes CDR1 MGHDK and CDR2 SYGVNS. The CDR3 runs to 15 residues. Trimming took 3 bases from V and 2 from J, leaving 10 bases between them.

This clonotype showed up many times. The chain joins TRBV10-3 to TRBJ1-2, with D possibly matching TRBD1 (6 bases). Trimming left V 3 bases short and J 7 bases short, with 9 bases between. CDR3 length equals 12 residues. Germline CDR1 is ENHRY and CDR2 is SYGVKD. CDR3 DNA: TGTGCCATCAGTGAAGGGGGGTCTGGCTACACCTTC. This gives the protein CAISEGGSGYTF.

This clonotype was observed a few times. The chain carries TRBV12-3 or TRBV12-4 and TRBJ2-7, with a weak D call TRBD1 (5 bases). This CDR3 is 13 amino acids long. V dropped 3 bases and J dropped 3 bases, with 9 bases sitting between them. Here the CDR3 reads CASSFADSYEQYV. The CDR3 DNA is TGTGCCAGCAGTTTCGCCGACAGCTACGAGCAGTACGTC.

The rearrangement links TRBV10-2 to TRBJ2-7; 12 bases align to TRBD1. Germline loops: CDR1 WSHSY, CDR2 SAAADI. There are 17 residues in the CDR3. V lost 4 bases, J lost 0 bases, and 7 bases stayed unmatched. The CDR3 DNA reads as TGCGCCAGCAGTGGGGACAGGGGGCGTCGGGGCTCCTACGAGCAGTACTTC. This encodes CASSGDRGRRGSYEQYF.

This clonotype has a handful of counts. V gene TRBV12-3 or TRBV12-4 combines with J gene TRBJ1-5; D ambiguous. The length of the CDR3 is 15 residues. Trimming removed 7 bases at V and 2 bases at J, with 15 bases between. CDR3 residues: CASMFLGRGNQPQHF. CDR3 DNA sequence: TGTGCCAGCATGTTTCTGGGTCGGGGCAATCAGCCCCAGCATTTT.

V is TRBV12-3 or TRBV12-4 and J is TRBJ1-2, with 11 bases identical to TRBD1. Trimming at V came to 2 bases and at J to 8 bases, leaving 7 bases not matched to a gene. The CDR3 sequence is 15 residues long. In DNA, the CDR3 is TGTGCCAGCAGTTTATCCGGACAGGGGGCTGACGGCTACACCTTC. As protein: CASSLSGQGADGYTF.

The J gene is TRBJ2-3, the V gene TRBV24-1, with a tentative D call TRBD1 (6 bases). The CDR3 extends over 14 amino acids. CDR1 is KGHDR and CDR2 is SFDVKD in the germline V gene. V gave up 6 bases and J gave up 4 bases, with 13 bases separating them. CDR3 region: CATSITGPPDTQYF. CDR3 coding DNA: TGTGCCACCAGTATCACAGGGCCCCCAGATACGCAGTATTTT.

There are a few counts of this clonotype. The rearrangement links TRBV7-9 to TRBJ2-7; the D gene is possibly TRBD1 (6 bases). V was shortened by 3 bases and J by 3 bases, with 18 bases between the two germline ends. CDR1 is SEHNR, CDR2 FQNEAQ, per germline (reference sequence). The CDR3 has 16 amino acids. The CDR3 loop is CASSLGPQGFIYEQYF. The DNA of the CDR3 is TGTGCCAGCAGCTTGGGGCCTCAGGGGTTTATCTACGAGCAGTACTTC.

This clonotype turned up a few times. The chain employs TRBV12-3 or TRBV12-4 and TRBJ1-1; D is undetermined. CDR3 length: 13 amino acids. V dropped 8 bases and J dropped 1 base, with 11 bases sitting between them. As DNA, the CDR3 is TGTGCCAGCGGTCCAGGTGGGAACACTGAAGCTTTCTTT. Protein sequence: CASGPGGNTEAFF.

This clonotype was recorded many times. The chain uses TRBV14 and TRBJ2-2; the D gene is possibly TRBD1 (6 bases). Germline CDR1 reads SGHDN; CDR2 reads FVKESK. Trimming took off 1 base at V and 2 bases at J, with 14 bases between the two ends. This CDR3 has 17 residues. CDR3 amino acids: CASSQAGTRLNTGELFF. Here the CDR3 DNA reads TGTGCCAGCAGCCAAGCCGGGACAAGGCTAAACACCGGGGAGCTGTTTTTT.

The chain employs TRBV6-5 and TRBJ2-3; D is undetermined. Trimming left V 4 bases short and J 0 bases short, with 14 bases between. The CDR3 is made up of 16 amino acids. Per germline, CDR1 MNHEY and CDR2 SVGAGI. For the CDR3, the DNA is TGTGCCAGCAGTTCCCCCCCCGGGTCTAGCACAGATACGCAGTATTTT. It translates to CASSSPPGSSTDTQYF.

V gene TRBV5-1 combines with J gene TRBJ2-6; TRBD1 matches 10 bases. V gave up 0 bases and J gave up 3 bases; unmatched junction bases: 3. Germline lookup yields CDR1 SGHRS and CDR2 YFSETQ. The CDR3 has 17 amino acids. The CDR3 DNA follows: TGCGCCAGCAGCTTGGGACAGGGGGCAGATGGGGCCAACGTCCTGACTTTC. Amino acids: CASSLGQGADGANVLTF.

This clonotype was seen at least ten times. J is TRBJ2-1 and V is TRBV9, with 7 bases aligning to TRBD2. J gave up 5 bases and V 0 bases, and 5 bases lay outside the gene matches. The CDR3 totals 15 residues. Germline V gene lookup returns CDR1 SGDLS and CDR2 YYNGEE. CDR3: CASSVASGNNNEQFF. In DNA form, the CDR3 reads TGTGCCAGCAGCGTAGCTAGCGGTAACAACAATGAGCAGTTCTTC.

This clonotype has at least ten counts. The J gene is TRBJ2-3, the V gene TRBV12-3 or TRBV12-4; TRBD2 matches at 8 bases. The CDR3 loop spans 16 amino acids. Unmatched junction bases numbered 11, after V lost 8 bases and J lost 1 base. The CDR3 sequence is CASATDGGAGTDTQYF. The CDR3 DNA sequence: TGTGCCAGCGCAACAGACGGGGGGGCAGGCACAGATACGCAGTATTTT.

This clonotype was picked up many times. The V and J genes are TRBV6-1 and TRBJ2-1; the D gene is possibly TRBD1 (5 bases). V was cut by 5 bases and J by 0 bases, with 8 bases left in between. Per germline, CDR1 MNHNS and CDR2 SASEGT. The CDR3 length is 14 residues. The CDR3 sequence: CASSSGASYNEQFF. As DNA, the CDR3 is TGTGCCAGCAGTAGTGGGGCCTCCTACAATGAGCAGTTCTTC.

In this sample, this clonotype turned up many times. J is TRBJ2-7 and V is TRBV18; the match to TRBD1 covers 10 bases. Germline V CDR1 and CDR2: KGHSH, LQKENI. V trimming: 2 bases; J trimming: 3 bases; junction bases outside the gene matches: 1. The CDR3 is 14 amino acids. The CDR3 sequence: CASSPGTGVYEQYV. The CDR3 DNA follows: TGTGCCAGCTCACCAGGGACAGGGGTCTACGAGCAGTACGTC.